This T cell receptor beta chain was found in a study of shared clonotypes between healthy human individuals. Study-wide results and caveats: Naive CD4 clonotype sharing across four donors was about 5%.

V lost 3 bases to trimming and J lost 5 bases; unmatched junction nucleotides: 13. Germline V gene lookup returns CDR1 SQVTM and CDR2 ANQGSEA. The CDR3 length is 16 residues. Concerning this clone: Its antigen remains unknown.

The protocol was immunoSEQ multiplex PCR, while the TCRdb copy is restricted to in-frame clones and leaves out a portion. The repertoire consists of hundreds of thousands of clones, with approximately 96% occurring once and the leading ten covering 0.32%. All donors were Caucasian adults living in Nashville, Tennessee. V and J are TRBV29-1 and TRBJ2-3; 8 bases are shared with TRBD1. The source material was memory CD8+ T cells sorted from blood. Subset given: CD45RO+ cells pooled with CCR7-negative TemRA cells. The sequence derives from a man under 40 in good health. This chain's CDR3 is CSVEGPPGGVGDTQYF. CDR3 DNA sequence: TGCAGCGTTGAGGGACCTCCAGGGGGCGTCGGAGATACGCAGTATTTT.